These 20 T cell receptor beta chains came from one sample sequenced in a study of cytomegalovirus exposure and HLA in healthy donors. The PCR had 60 Vbeta and 13 Jbeta primers. Sequenced by immunoSEQ multiplex PCR; TCRdb stores in-frame clones only, minus some. The profile shows about 150,000 clones, approximately 9% of them singletons. Specimen: PBMCs. The receptors were sampled from a male donor in good health and CMV-seronegative.

This clone came up a few times. This chain joins TRBV11-3 and TRBJ2-1; no clear D. The V end lost 0 bases, the J end lost 0 bases, and 6 bases lay between the germline ends. CDR3 length equals 15 residues. CDR1 and CDR2 (germline): SGHNT, YENEEA. For the CDR3, the DNA is TGTGCCAGCAGCTTAGAGACAAGCTCCTACAATGAGCAGTTCTTC. Its protein product is CASSLETSSYNEQFF.

This clone was counted between two and nine times. The chain employs TRBV7-2 and TRBJ1-2; unclear D gene. Germline lookup yields CDR1 SGHTA and CDR2 FQGNSA. The CDR3 runs to 15 residues. V shed 5 bases and J shed 2 bases, with 15 bases lying between them. CDR3 amino acids: CASSPWQILNYGYTF. The DNA for the CDR3 is TGTGCCAGCAGCCCGTGGCAGATACTAAACTATGGCTACACCTTC.

This clone was observed a few times. The J gene is TRBJ1-5, the V gene TRBV5-4, with D hard to call. CDR3 length: 14 amino acids. V lost 2 bases and J lost 4, with 10 bases in between. In germline, CDR1 is SGHNT, CDR2 YYREEE (reference sequence). Here the CDR3 reads CASSFMGGNQPQHF. In DNA form, the CDR3 reads TGTGCCAGCAGCTTTATGGGAGGTAATCAGCCCCAGCATTTT.

This clone has a handful of counts. This sequence joins TRBV7-9 and TRBJ1-5; TRBD1 might be the D (5 bases). Trimming took 5 bases from V and 6 from J, leaving 14 bases between them. The CDR3 is made up of 14 amino acids. The germline CDR1 and CDR2 sequences are SEHNR and FQNEAQ (reference sequence). The CDR3 sequence: CASSTDTGGQPQHF. CDR3 DNA: TGTGCCAGCAGCACGGACACGGGGGGTCAGCCCCAGCATTTT. The complete variable domain, with remaining parts taken from reference TRBV7-9 and TRBJ1-5, reads DTGVSQNPRHKITKRGQNVTFRCDPISEHNRLYWYRQTLGQGPEFLTYFQNEAQLEKSRLLSDRFSAERPKGSFSTLEIQRTEQGDSAMYLCASSTDTGGQPQHFGDGTRLSIL.

The gene calls are TRBV19 and TRBJ2-2, with 7 positions matching TRBD1. The CDR3 is made up of 14 amino acids. The J segment lost 7 bases and the V segment lost 3 bases, leaving 5 bases of the junction unmatched. Germline-derived CDR1 and CDR2 are LNHDA and SQIVND (reference sequence). CDR3 region: CASSIQTGFGELFF. For the CDR3, the DNA is TGTGCCAGTAGTATTCAGACAGGGTTCGGGGAGCTGTTTTTT.

This rearrangement joins TRBV28 to TRBJ1-2, with D unclear. Germline lookup yields CDR1 MDHEN and CDR2 SYDVKM. The CDR3 extends over 15 amino acids. Trimming cost V 1 base and J 4 bases, with 13 bases left between them. The CDR3 loop reads CASSLSGKGGYGYTF. The CDR3 coding sequence is TGTGCCAGCAGTTTATCGGGAAAGGGCGGCTATGGCTACACCTTC.

This clone has just a few counts. The chain links TRBV29-1 to TRBJ2-4; D is unresolved. Deletions cut 5 bases from V and 0 bases from J, with 8 bases between. From germline, CDR1 is SQVTM and CDR2 ANQGSEA. The CDR3 totals 13 residues. Written as DNA, the CDR3 is TGCAGCGTTCTAGTTCTAGCCAAAAACATTCAGTACTTC. Its protein is CSVLVLAKNIQYF.

The sample holds a few counts of this clone. The chain has TRBV9 and TRBJ1-4; 8 bases match TRBD1. The CDR3 consists of 14 residues. V was clipped by 3 bases and J by 6 bases; unmatched bases: 4. Germline V gene lookup returns CDR1 SGDLS and CDR2 YYNGEE. The CDR3, as DNA: TGTGCCAGCAGCGACCGGGACAGGCATGAAAAACTGTTTTTT. Amino acid sequence: CASSDRDRHEKLFF.

The chain couples TRBV5-1 to TRBJ2-5, with TRBD2 matching 10 bases. The CDR3 spans 14 residues. Germline V gene data show CDR1 as SGHRS and CDR2 as YFSETQ. With 4 bases clipped from V and 3 bases from J, the junction kept 3 bases outside the gene matches. Here the CDR3 DNA reads TGCGCCAGCAGCATCCTAGCGGGGGAAGAGACCCAGTACTTC. Its protein product is CASSILAGEETQYF. The entire variable domain, with the rest obtained from reference TRBV5-1 and TRBJ2-5, is as follows: KAGVTQTPRYLIKTRGQQVTLSCSPISGHRSVSWYQQTPGQGLQFLFEYFSETQRNKGNFPGRFSGRQFSNSRSEMNVSTLELGDSALYLCASSILAGEETQYFGPGTRLLVL.

The genes are TRBV5-4 and TRBJ1-4; D is unclear. The CDR3 sequence is 14 residues long. The V gene's germline CDR1 is SGHNT and CDR2 YYREEE (reference sequence). V was trimmed by 4 bases and J by 8 bases, leaving 15 bases between them. The CDR3 region has the DNA TGTGCCAGCAGCGCCGGGAAAGGGTACGAAAAACTGTTTTTT. Translation: CASSAGKGYEKLFF.

The rearrangement joins TRBV7-2 to TRBJ1-6, with a weak D call TRBD1 (5 bases). This CDR3 is 15 amino acids long. The germline gives CDR1 SGHTA, CDR2 FQGNSA. The germline V and J ends were trimmed by 11 bases and 9 bases, with 23 bases remaining between them. The CDR3 loop reads CAVKEPTGIASPLHF. Written as DNA, the CDR3 is TGTGCCGTAAAGGAGCCTACAGGTATTGCTTCACCCCTCCACTTT.

This clone was observed a few times. This sequence joins TRBV5-1 and TRBJ1-4; D ambiguous. The V gene lost 2 bases and the J gene lost 3 bases, with 14 bases spanning the gap. Germline lookup yields CDR1 SGHRS and CDR2 YFSETQ. This CDR3 is built from 16 residues. The chain's CDR3 is CASSFEGGRSNEKLFF. The CDR3 DNA sequence: TGCGCCAGCAGCTTTGAGGGCGGGAGGTCTAATGAAAAACTGTTTTTT.

J is TRBJ2-7 and V is TRBV6-5; 12 bases fit TRBD2. V was clipped by 2 bases and J by 5 bases; unmatched bases: 4. Germline CDR1 MNHEY, CDR2 SVGAGI. This CDR3 has 15 amino acids. CDR3 DNA sequence: TGTGCCAGCAGTTACAGACTAGCGGGAGTCGACGAGCAGTACTTC. As protein: CASSYRLAGVDEQYF.

The J gene is TRBJ2-6, the V gene TRBV30; TRBD1 matches 10 bases. V was clipped by 4 bases and J by 0 bases; unmatched bases: 6. This CDR3 spans 17 amino acids. CDR1 and CDR2 (germline): GTSNPN, SVGIG (reference sequence). The CDR3 region has the DNA TGTGCCTGGAAGGGGACAGGGGCCCTCTCTGGGGCCAACGTCCTGACTTTC. Translating gives CAWKGTGALSGANVLTF.

A word on this clone: Other DNA sequences in this sample translate to the same CDR3. The chain couples TRBV5-1 to TRBJ2-3; 9 bases are a match to TRBD2. CDR3 length: 16 residues. Unmatched junction bases numbered 8, after V lost 4 bases and J lost 2 bases. CDR1 is SGHRS, CDR2 YFSETQ, per germline. The CDR3 loop is CASSLGAGGSTDTQYF. Written as DNA, the CDR3 is TGCGCCAGCAGCCTGGGAGCGGGGGGCTCCACAGATACGCAGTATTTT.

The CDR3 nucleotides are TGCGCCAGCAGCTCTGGCGCCGGGGGCACTGAAGCTTTCTTT. This encodes CASSSGAGGTEAFF. The chain links TRBV5-1 to TRBJ1-1; TRBD1 is a possible D gene (5 bases). CDR1 is SGHRS and CDR2 is YFSETQ in the germline V gene. CDR3 length: 14 residues. Deletions cut 3 bases from V and 4 bases from J, with 13 bases between.

The J gene is TRBJ1-5, the V gene TRBV19; 9 nucleotides agree with TRBD1. Trimming at V came to 7 bases and at J to 7 bases, leaving 11 bases not matched to a gene. Germline V lookup: CDR1 LNHDA, CDR2 SQIVND (reference sequence). CDR3 length: 15 residues. DNA of the CDR3: TGTGCCAGTAATGCAGACAGGGGGATCCAGCAGCCCCAGCATTTT. Translating gives CASNADRGIQQPQHF.

This clone was observed a few times. The genes are TRBV7-2 and TRBJ1-1; D unclear. The ends were cut back, 2 bases at V and 1 base at J, with 11 bases in the middle. From germline, CDR1 is SGHTA and CDR2 FQGNSA. This CDR3 comprises 15 residues. The CDR3 protein is CASSLQSGGNTEAFF. In DNA form, the CDR3 reads TGTGCCAGCAGCTTACAGTCCGGAGGGAACACTGAAGCTTTCTTT.

The chain couples TRBV4-3 to TRBJ2-5; D not certain. The end of the DNA is better explained by TRBJ2-7, so the J call may be wrong. CDR1 is LGHNA, CDR2 YSLEER, per germline. The CDR3 is 15 residues long. The CDR3 nucleotides read TGCGCCAGCAGCCAAGATAAAGAAGATATCTACGAGCAGTACTTC. This gives the protein CASSQDKEDIYEQYF.

The genes are TRBV27 and TRBJ2-7, with 7 bases that match TRBD1. V shed 5 bases, J shed 2 bases, and the junction held 9 bases outside the gene matches. Germline CDR1 reads MNHEY; CDR2 reads SMNVEV (reference sequence). The CDR3 totals 15 residues. The CDR3 coding sequence is TGTGCCAGCAGTCTCCGGACAGGTGTTACCTACGAGCAGTACTTC. It specifies CASSLRTGVTYEQYF.